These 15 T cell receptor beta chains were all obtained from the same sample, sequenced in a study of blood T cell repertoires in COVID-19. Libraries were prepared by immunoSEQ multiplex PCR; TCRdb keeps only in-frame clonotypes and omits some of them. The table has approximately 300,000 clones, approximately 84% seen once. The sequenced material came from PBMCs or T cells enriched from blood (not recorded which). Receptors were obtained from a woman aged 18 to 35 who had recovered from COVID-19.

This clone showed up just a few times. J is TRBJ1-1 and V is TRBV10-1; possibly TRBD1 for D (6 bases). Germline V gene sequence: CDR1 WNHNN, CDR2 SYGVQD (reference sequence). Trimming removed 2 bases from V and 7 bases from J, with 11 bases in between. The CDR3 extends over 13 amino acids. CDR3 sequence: CASSETGRGEAFF. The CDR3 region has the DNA TGCGCCAGCAGTGAGACAGGGCGTGGTGAAGCTTTCTTT.

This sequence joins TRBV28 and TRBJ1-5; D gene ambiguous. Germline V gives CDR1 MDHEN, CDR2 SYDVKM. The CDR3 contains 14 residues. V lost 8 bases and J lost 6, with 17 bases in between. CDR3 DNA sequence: TGTGCCAGCTCGCGAGGAGGTTCGGGTCAGCCCCAGCATTTT. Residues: CASSRGGSGQPQHF.

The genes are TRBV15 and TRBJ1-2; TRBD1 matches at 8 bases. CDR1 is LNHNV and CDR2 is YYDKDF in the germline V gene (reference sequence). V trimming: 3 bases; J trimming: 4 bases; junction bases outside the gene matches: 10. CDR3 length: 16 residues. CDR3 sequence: CATSRAGTGLIYGYTF. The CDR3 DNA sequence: TGTGCCACCAGCAGGGCGGGGACAGGTTTGATCTATGGCTACACCTTC.

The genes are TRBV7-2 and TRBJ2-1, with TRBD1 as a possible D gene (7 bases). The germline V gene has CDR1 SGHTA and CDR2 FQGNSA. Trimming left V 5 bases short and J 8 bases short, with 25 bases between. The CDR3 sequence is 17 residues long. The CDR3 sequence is CASSPIVDGRGAYEQFF. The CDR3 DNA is TGTGCCAGCAGCCCTATAGTAGATGGCAGGGGGGCTTATGAGCAGTTCTTC. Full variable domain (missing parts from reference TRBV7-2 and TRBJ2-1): GAGVSQSPSNKVTEKGKDVELRCDPISGHTALYWYRQSLGQGLEFLIYFQGNSAPDKSGLPSDRFSAERTGGSVSTLTIQRTQQEDSAVYLCASSPIVDGRGAYEQFFGPGTRLTVL.

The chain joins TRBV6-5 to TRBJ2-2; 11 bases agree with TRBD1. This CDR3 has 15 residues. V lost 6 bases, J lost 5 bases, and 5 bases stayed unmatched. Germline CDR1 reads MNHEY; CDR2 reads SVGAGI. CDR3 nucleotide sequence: TGTGCCAGCAGGCCCGGGACAGGGGGAACCGGGGAGCTGTTTTTT. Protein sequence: CASRPGTGGTGELFF.

The chain's CDR3 is CASSDITSGGYGTDTQYF. DNA of the CDR3: TGTGCCAGCAGTGATATAACTAGCGGGGGATATGGCACAGATACGCAGTATTTT. The chain has TRBV2 and TRBJ2-3; 11 bases are shared with TRBD2. The CDR3 covers 18 residues. Germline CDR1 is SNHLY and CDR2 is FYNNEI. J gave up 1 base and V 3 bases, and 9 bases lay outside the gene matches. The whole variable domain, filled in from reference TRBV2 and TRBJ2-3, reads EPEVTQTPSHQVTQMGQEVILRCVPISNHLYFYWYRQILGQKVEFLVSFYNNEISEKSEIFDDQFSVERPDGSNFTLKIRSTKLEDSAMYFCASSDITSGGYGTDTQYFGPGTRLTVL.

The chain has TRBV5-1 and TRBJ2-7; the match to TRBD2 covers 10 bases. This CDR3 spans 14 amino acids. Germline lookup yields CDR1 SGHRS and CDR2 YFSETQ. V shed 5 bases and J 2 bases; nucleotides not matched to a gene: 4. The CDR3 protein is CASSSSGGAYEQYF. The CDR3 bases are TGCGCCAGCAGTTCCAGCGGGGGGGCCTACGAGCAGTACTTC.

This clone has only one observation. CDR3 in amino acids: CASSLGEEGAFF. CDR3 nucleotides: TGTGCCAGCAGCCTGGGGGAGGAGGGAGCTTTCTTT. V and J are TRBV5-4 and TRBJ1-1, with D maybe TRBD1 (5 bases). This CDR3 has 12 residues. The germline V gene encodes CDR1 SGHNT and CDR2 YYREEE (reference sequence). Trimming pared 4 bases from V and 10 bases from J, leaving 14 bases between.

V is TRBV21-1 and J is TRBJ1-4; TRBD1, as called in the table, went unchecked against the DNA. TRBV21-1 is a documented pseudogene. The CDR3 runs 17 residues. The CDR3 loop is CASSKAAPRGREEKLFF. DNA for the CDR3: TGTGCCAGCAGCAAAGCTGCCCCCAGGGGGAGAGAAGAAAAACTGTTTTTT.

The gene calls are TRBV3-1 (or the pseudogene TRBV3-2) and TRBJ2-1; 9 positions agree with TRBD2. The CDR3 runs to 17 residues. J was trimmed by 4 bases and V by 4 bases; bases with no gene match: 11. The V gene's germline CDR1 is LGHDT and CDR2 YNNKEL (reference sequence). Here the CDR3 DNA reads TGTGCCAGCAGCCCCTATGGGATGGCGGGGGGGTACAATGAGCAGTTCTTC. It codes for CASSPYGMAGGYNEQFF.

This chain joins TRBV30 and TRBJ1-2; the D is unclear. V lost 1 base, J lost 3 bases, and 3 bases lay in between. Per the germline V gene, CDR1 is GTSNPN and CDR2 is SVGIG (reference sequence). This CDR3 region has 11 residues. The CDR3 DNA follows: TGTGCCTGGAGTGCCGACTATGGCTACACCTTC. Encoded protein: CAWSADYGYTF.

DNA of the CDR3: TGTGCCAGCAGTTTTCGGGGGGGCTGGGAGGAGGAAAAACTGTTTTTT. It specifies CASSFRGGWEEEKLFF. V is TRBV27 and J is TRBJ1-4; perhaps TRBD1 as D (6 bases). Trimming left V 3 bases short and J 8 bases short, with 19 bases between. The germline V gene has CDR1 MNHEY and CDR2 SMNVEV (reference sequence). The CDR3 extends over 16 amino acids.

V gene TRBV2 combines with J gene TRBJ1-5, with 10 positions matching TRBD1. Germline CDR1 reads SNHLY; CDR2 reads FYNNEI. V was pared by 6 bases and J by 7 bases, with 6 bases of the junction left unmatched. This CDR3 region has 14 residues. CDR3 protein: CASSPTGGRQPQHF. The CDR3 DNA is TGTGCCAGCAGCCCGACAGGGGGCCGCCAGCCCCAGCATTTT.

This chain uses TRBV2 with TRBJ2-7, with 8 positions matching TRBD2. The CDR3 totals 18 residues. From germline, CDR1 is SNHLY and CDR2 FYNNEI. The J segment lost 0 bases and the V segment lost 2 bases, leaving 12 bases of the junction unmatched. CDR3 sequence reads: CASSEKPPTSASSYEQYF. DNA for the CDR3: TGTGCCAGCAGTGAAAAACCCCCGACTAGCGCGAGCTCCTACGAGCAGTACTTC.

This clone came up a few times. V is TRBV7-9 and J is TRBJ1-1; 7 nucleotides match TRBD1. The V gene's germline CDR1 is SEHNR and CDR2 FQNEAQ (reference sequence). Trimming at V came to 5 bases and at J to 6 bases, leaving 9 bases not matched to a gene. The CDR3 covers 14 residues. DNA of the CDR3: TGTGCCAGCAGCCCTTCGACAGGGTTCGCTGAAGCTTTCTTT. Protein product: CASSPSTGFAEAFF. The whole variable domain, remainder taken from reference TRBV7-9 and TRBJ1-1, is DTGVSQNPRHKITKRGQNVTFRCDPISEHNRLYWYRQTLGQGPEFLTYFQNEAQLEKSRLLSDRFSAERPKGSFSTLEIQRTEQGDSAMYLCASSPSTGFAEAFFGQGTRLTVV.